The next 22 T cell receptor beta chains were all read from a single sample in a study of T cells in Graves' hyperthyroidism and ophthalmopathy. Regions amplified from RNA transcripts were the TCR beta CDR3 regions. Using the HTBI primer set, a first-round RT-PCR was run on the TCR CDR3. MiXCR, applied by TCRdb to the multiplex PCR reads, yields one record per CDR3 protein. In the table there are approximately 740,000 distinct CDR3 sequences, around 15% of which are singletons. Sequenced material: blood. The receptor set was obtained from a woman aged 18-35 years with Graves' hyperthyroidism.

This clonotype was counted only a few times. The chain is built from TRBV28 and TRBJ1-2, with D possibly TRBD1 on 5 matching bases. CDR1 and CDR2 from the germline V gene are MDHEN and SYDVKM. The CDR3 has 16 amino acids. V gave up 4 bases and J gave up 8 bases, with 23 bases separating them. CDR3 amino acids: CASSWGSEEITGGYTF. The CDR3 coding sequence is TGTGCCAGCAGTTGGGGGTCGGAGGAAATTACGGGGGGCTACACCTTC.

This clonotype has a count of ten or more. The chain couples TRBV11-2 to TRBJ2-3; 8 bases align to TRBD2. The CDR3 sequence is 18 residues long. Germline V lookup: CDR1 SGHAT, CDR2 FQNNGV. Unmatched junction bases numbered 10, after V lost 0 bases and J lost 2 bases. CDR3 loop: CASSLDGRANFITDTQYF. The CDR3 DNA reads as TGTGCCAGCAGCTTAGACGGGAGGGCCAACTTCATCACAGATACGCAGTATTTT.

This clonotype was seen a handful of times. V and J are TRBV20-1 and TRBJ2-3, with D possibly matching TRBD1 (6 bases). V was trimmed by 4 bases and J by 0 bases, leaving 11 bases between them. Per germline, CDR1 DFQATT and CDR2 SNEGSKA (reference sequence). The CDR3 consists of 14 residues. The CDR3 DNA reads TGCAGTGCTACAACAGGGTCTAGCACAGATACGCAGTATTTT. This encodes CSATTGSSTDTQYF.

The V gene is TRBV7-2, the J gene TRBJ1-2; D gene unclear. Per the germline V gene, CDR1 is SGHTA and CDR2 is FQGNSA. V was trimmed by 5 bases and J by 4 bases, leaving 8 bases between them. CDR3 length: 12 residues. This CDR3 reads CASSGISYGYTF. In DNA form, the CDR3 reads TGTGCCAGCAGCGGCATCAGCTATGGCTACACCTTC.

The chain has TRBV5-4 and TRBJ1-1, with D tentatively TRBD1 (6 bases). The CDR3 consists of 16 residues. Germline CDR1 is SGHNT and CDR2 is YYREEE (reference sequence). V was trimmed by 3 bases and J by 3 bases, leaving 18 bases between them. The CDR3 DNA reads as TGTGCCAGCAGCTCCCTGGACAGTATGAGACACACTGAAGCTTTCTTT. Translated, it gives CASSSLDSMRHTEAFF.

This clonotype was detected a few times. The rearrangement joins TRBV6-1 to TRBJ1-1; 9 bases agree with TRBD1. CDR3 length equals 15 residues. Germline V CDR1 and CDR2: MNHNS, SASEGT. V gave up 4 bases and J gave up 4 bases; unmatched junction bases: 7. The CDR3 is CASSAQGARVTEAFF. The CDR3 DNA sequence: TGTGCCAGCAGTGCACAGGGGGCGCGGGTCACTGAAGCTTTCTTT.

At least ten counts were recorded for this clonotype. This chain connects TRBV5-6 to TRBJ2-2; no clear D gene. Germline lookup yields CDR1 SGHDT and CDR2 YYEEEE. V dropped 6 bases and J dropped 7 bases, with 10 bases sitting between them. The CDR3 loop spans 12 amino acids. In DNA form, the CDR3 reads TGTGCCAGCACCTCTCGGGTCGGGGAGCTGTTTTTT. Protein sequence: CASTSRVGELFF.

This clonotype was found a few times. This chain joins TRBV6-1 and TRBJ1-3; unclear D gene. Germline V gene data show CDR1 as MNHNS and CDR2 as SASEGT. The CDR3 consists of 14 residues. V was shortened by 7 bases and J by 0 bases, with 10 bases between the two germline ends. CDR3 sequence reads: CASMPLSSGNTIYF. The CDR3 DNA follows: TGTGCCAGCATGCCGCTGAGCTCTGGAAACACCATATATTTT.

At least ten counts were recorded for this clonotype. This sequence joins TRBV2 and TRBJ1-4; possibly TRBD1 for D (5 bases). Germline V gene sequence: CDR1 SNHLY, CDR2 FYNNEI. CDR3 size: 13 residues. The V end was cut by 10 bases, the J end by 8 bases, with 17 bases between. CDR3 loop: CAISGTGEEKLFF. CDR3 DNA: TGTGCCATATCCGGGACGGGGGAGGAAAAACTGTTTTTT.

In its sample, this clonotype was seen a few times. The rearrangement links TRBV5-6 to TRBJ1-2, with TRBD1 as a possible D gene (5 bases). This CDR3 contains 13 residues. Germline V gives CDR1 SGHDT, CDR2 YYEEEE. V was cut by 6 bases and J by 4 bases, with 13 bases left in between. The CDR3 loop is CASTISGAYGYTF. The CDR3 region has the DNA TGTGCCAGCACCATATCCGGGGCCTATGGCTACACCTTC.

Only a few counts were recorded for this clonotype. V gene TRBV19 combines with J gene TRBJ1-5; D is undetermined. CDR3 length equals 17 residues. The V end lost 4 bases, the J end lost 0 bases, and 16 bases lay between the germline ends. Germline CDR1 LNHDA, CDR2 SQIVND (reference sequence). The CDR3 DNA reads as TGTGCCAGTAGTACCCGCCCTAAAAAAGATAGCAATCAGCCCCAGCATTTT. Translation gives CASSTRPKKDSNQPQHF.

V and J are TRBV7-9 and TRBJ2-5; 16 bases fit TRBD2. V trimming: 6 bases; J trimming: 5 bases; junction bases outside the gene matches: 12. The CDR3 consists of 18 residues. Germline V gives CDR1 SEHNR, CDR2 FQNEAQ (reference sequence). This CDR3 is CASSGTGLAGGPGETQYF. The CDR3 nucleotides are TGTGCCAGCAGTGGTACGGGACTAGCGGGAGGGCCAGGGGAGACCCAGTACTTC.

This clonotype was detected ten times or more. The J gene is TRBJ2-7, the V gene TRBV28; TRBD2 agrees at 10 bases. Germline CDR1 is MDHEN and CDR2 is SYDVKM. The length of the CDR3 is 16 residues. Losses at the gene ends were 4 bases for V and 5 bases for J; bases not matched to a gene: 11. Written as DNA, the CDR3 is TGTGCCAGCAGTTCCTCCTTAGCGGGAGGCGTCCACGAGCAGTACTTC. Its translation: CASSSSLAGGVHEQYF.

The rearrangement links TRBV9 to TRBJ1-3, with D perhaps TRBD1 (6 bases). The ends were cut back, 3 bases at V and 8 bases at J, with 18 bases in the middle. Germline V gene sequence: CDR1 SGDLS, CDR2 YYNGEE. The CDR3 is made up of 15 amino acids. CDR3 sequence reads: CASSAELTRGDTIYF. CDR3 bases: TGTGCCAGCAGCGCCGAGTTGACCAGGGGCGACACCATATATTTT.

This clonotype was recorded once. The V gene is TRBV6-2 or TRBV6-3, the J gene TRBJ2-1; no reliable D call. The CDR3 is 12 residues long. In germline, CDR1 is MNHEY, CDR2 SVGEGT. V lost 6 bases and J lost 6, with 9 bases in between. In DNA, the CDR3 is TGTGCCAGCAGATCGGACGTCAATGAGCAGTTCTTC. This encodes CASRSDVNEQFF.

The chain uses TRBV9 and TRBJ2-7; no firm D call. The V end lost 0 bases, the J end lost 7 bases, and 14 bases lay between the germline ends. The germline V gene has CDR1 SGDLS and CDR2 YYNGEE. The CDR3 is made up of 14 amino acids. The CDR3 region is CASSVVGDGGEQYF. The CDR3 DNA sequence: TGTGCCAGCAGCGTAGTTGGCGATGGCGGAGAGCAGTACTTC.

The sample holds a few counts of this clonotype. The CDR3 nucleotides read TGTGCCAGCAGCCCCCGGACAGGGTCGGACACTGAAGCTTTCTTT. Its translation: CASSPRTGSDTEAFF. The V and J genes are TRBV7-4 and TRBJ1-1; the match to TRBD1 covers 8 bases. The germline gives CDR1 SGHVT, CDR2 SQSDAQ. This CDR3 is built from 15 residues. V was pared by 5 bases and J by 3 bases, with 8 bases of the junction left unmatched.

This clonotype was seen many times. V and J are TRBV11-2 and TRBJ2-4, with D perhaps assigned TRBD1 or TRBD2 (6 bases each). V gave up 2 bases and J gave up 1 base, with 12 bases separating them. Germline CDR1 is SGHAT and CDR2 is FQNNGV. The CDR3 extends over 16 amino acids. The CDR3 is CASSLWGASAKNIQYF. CDR3 in DNA: TGTGCCAGCAGCTTATGGGGGGCATCGGCCAAAAACATTCAGTACTTC. The whole variable domain, filled in from reference TRBV11-2 and TRBJ2-4, reads EAGVAQSPRYKIIEKRQSVAFWCNPISGHATLYWYQQILGQGPKLLIQFQNNGVVDDSQLPKDRFSAERLKGVDSTLKIQPAKLEDSAVYLCASSLWGASAKNIQYFGAGTRLSVL.

This chain links TRBV7-3 with TRBJ1-1; D is perhaps TRBD1 (5 bases). The CDR3 covers 14 residues. The V end was cut by 4 bases, the J end by 4 bases, with 13 bases between. The germline gives CDR1 SGHTA, CDR2 FQGTGA. The DNA for the CDR3 is TGTGCCAGCAGCTCTGCGGGAGGGACCACTGAAGCTTTCTTT. As protein: CASSSAGGTTEAFF.

This clonotype has ten or more counts. The rearrangement links TRBV2 to TRBJ2-3, with TRBD1 matching over 7 bases. Trimming took 6 bases from V and 3 from J; bases not matched to a gene: 9. Per the germline V gene, CDR1 is SNHLY and CDR2 is FYNNEI. The CDR3 loop spans 15 amino acids. This chain's CDR3 is CASRPGQDLTDTQYF. The CDR3 region has the DNA TGTGCCAGCAGGCCCGGACAGGATTTGACAGATACGCAGTATTTT. Based on the CDR3 plus reference TRBV2 and TRBJ2-3, the full variable domain is EPEVTQTPSHQVTQMGQEVILRCVPISNHLYFYWYRQILGQKVEFLVSFYNNEISEKSEIFDDQFSVERPDGSNFTLKIRSTKLEDSAMYFCASRPGQDLTDTQYFGPGTRLTVL.

Concerning this clonotype itself: It is likely a read error, because the conserved phenylalanine at the end of the CDR3 is missing. The chain carries TRBV11-2 and TRBJ2-1; 10 bases fit TRBD2. Trimming at V came to 2 bases and at J to 4 bases, leaving 2 bases not matched to a gene. Germline CDR1 is SGHAT and CDR2 is FQNNGV. This CDR3 has 15 amino acids. The CDR3 loop reads CASSLSGRDYNEQFS. DNA of the CDR3: TGTGCCAGCAGCTTAAGCGGGAGGGATTACAATGAGCAGTTCTCC.

V and J are TRBV18 and TRBJ1-1; D remains ambiguous. CDR3 length equals 16 residues. The germline V gene encodes CDR1 KGHSH and CDR2 LQKENI. The V end lost 3 bases, the J end lost 0 bases, and 14 bases lay between the germline ends. This chain's CDR3 is CASSPFTRAMNTEAFF. The CDR3 DNA sequence: TGTGCCAGCTCACCGTTCACTAGAGCTATGAACACTGAAGCTTTCTTT.